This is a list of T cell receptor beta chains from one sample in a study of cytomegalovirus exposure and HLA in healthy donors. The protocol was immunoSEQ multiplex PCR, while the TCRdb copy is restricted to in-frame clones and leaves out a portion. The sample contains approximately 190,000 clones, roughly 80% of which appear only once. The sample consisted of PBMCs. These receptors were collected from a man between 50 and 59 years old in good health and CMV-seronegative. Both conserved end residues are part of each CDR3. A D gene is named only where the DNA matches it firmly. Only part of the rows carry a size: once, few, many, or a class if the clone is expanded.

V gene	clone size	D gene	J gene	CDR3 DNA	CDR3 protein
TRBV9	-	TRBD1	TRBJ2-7	TGTGCCAGCAGCCCCCAGGGGGCGAAACCTTTAGAGCAGTACTTC	CASSPQGAKPLEQYF
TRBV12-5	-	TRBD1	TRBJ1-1	TGTGCTAGTGGCCGGGACAGTGAAGCTTTCTTT	CASGRDSEAFF
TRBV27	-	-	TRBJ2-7	TGTGCCAGCAGTTTAATGGGGCAGGGGATCTACGAGCAGTACTTC	CASSLMGQGIYEQYF
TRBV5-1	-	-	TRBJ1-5	TGCGCCAGCAGCTTGGGGAGTAATCAGCCCCAGCATTTT	CASSLGSNQPQHF
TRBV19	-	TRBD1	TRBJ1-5	TGTGCCAGTAGTATCGACAGGGATCAGCCCCAGCATTTT	CASSIDRDQPQHF
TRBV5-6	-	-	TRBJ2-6	TGTGCCAGCAGCTTGGGGTACACCAACTCTGGGGCCAACGTCCTGACTTTC	CASSLGYTNSGANVLTF
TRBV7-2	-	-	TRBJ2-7	TGTGCCAGCAGCTTAGAGGTAGCCCGCGCCGAGCAGTACTTC	CASSLEVARAEQYF
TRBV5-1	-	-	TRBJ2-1	TGCGCCAGCAGCGATCCCTTGGGGGGCTCCTACAATGAGCAGTTCTTC	CASSDPLGGSYNEQFF
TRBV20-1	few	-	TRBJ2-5	TGCAGTGCTGACTACCAAGAGACCCAGTACTTC	CSADYQETQYF
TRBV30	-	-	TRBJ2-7	TGTGCCTGGAGTGTATCCAGGACAGACTCCTACGAGCAGTACTTC	CAWSVSRTDSYEQYF
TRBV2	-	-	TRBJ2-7	TGTGCCAGCAGGATTAGTACTTTCTACGAGCAGTACTTC	CASRISTFYEQYF
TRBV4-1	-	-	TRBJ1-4	TGCGCCAGCAGCCCCGGCGGGGGGCATACTAATGAAAAACTGTTTTTT	CASSPGGGHTNEKLFF
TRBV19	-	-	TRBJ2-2	TGTGCCAGTAGAAGACAGGCGAACACCGGGGAGCTGTTTTTT	CASRRQANTGELFF
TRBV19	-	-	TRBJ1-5	TGTGCCAGTAACGACAGCGATCAGCCCCAGCATTTT	CASNDSDQPQHF
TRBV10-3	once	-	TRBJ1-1	TGTGCCATCAGTGAGTCGCCGGACACTGAAGCTTTCTTT	CAISESPDTEAFF
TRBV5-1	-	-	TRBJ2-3	TGCGCCAGCAGCTTGGGGACAGCCCCAGATACGCAGTATTTT	CASSLGTAPDTQYF
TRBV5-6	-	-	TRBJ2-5	TGTGCCAGCAGCTTGGAGAGGCAGACCCAGTACTTC	CASSLERQTQYF
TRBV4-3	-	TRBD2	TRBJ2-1	TGCGCCAGCAGCCAAGATGGGCTAGCGGGCGTCAATGAGCAGTTCTTC	CASSQDGLAGVNEQFF
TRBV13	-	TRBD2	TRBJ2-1	TGTGCCAGCAGCCCACTAGCGGGGGGCTATGAGCAGTTCTTC	CASSPLAGGYEQFF
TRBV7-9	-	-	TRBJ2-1	TGTGCCAGCAGTTTCCCGACTAATGAGCAGTTCTTC	CASSFPTNEQFF
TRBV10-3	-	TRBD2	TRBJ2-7	TGTGCCATCAGCCTCGGGGGGGCGTCCTACGAGCAGTACTTC	CAISLGGASYEQYF
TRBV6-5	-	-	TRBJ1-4	TGTGCCAGCAGTTTCGGGGGGATGAAGAATGAAAAACTGTTTTTT	CASSFGGMKNEKLFF
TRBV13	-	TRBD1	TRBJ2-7	TGTGCCAGCAGCTCGCTTGACAGGGGCGAGCAGTACTTC	CASSSLDRGEQYF
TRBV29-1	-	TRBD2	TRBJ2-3	TGCAGCTTTGGGTCCGCGGGGGGGTTCACAGATACGCAGTATTTT	CSFGSAGGFTDTQYF
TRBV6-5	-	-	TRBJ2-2	TGTGCCAGCAGTTACTCGAGTTTCCTCGGCGGGGAGCTGTTTTTT	CASSYSSFLGGELFF
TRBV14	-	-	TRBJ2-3	TGTGCCAGCAGCCAAGATGGAGGGGGCAGAACTACGCAGTATTTT	CASSQDGGGRTTQYF
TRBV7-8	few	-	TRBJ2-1	TGTGCCAGCAGCTTAAGGACTTCCTACAATGAGCAGTTCTTC	CASSLRTSYNEQFF
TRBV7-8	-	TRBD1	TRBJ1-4	TGTGCCAGCAGCTTCAGGGGGCAGAAGAATGAAAAACTGTTTTTT	CASSFRGQKNEKLFF
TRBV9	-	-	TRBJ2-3	TGTGCCAGCAGCGTGAGACAGGGAGGCGTGGATACGCAGTATTTT	CASSVRQGGVDTQYF
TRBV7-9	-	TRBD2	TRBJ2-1	TGTGCCAGCAGCGCCTCGTCCCTAGCGGATGTCCATGAGCAGTTCTTC	CASSASSLADVHEQFF
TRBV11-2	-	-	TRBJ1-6	TGTGCCAGCAGCTTAGTTTCGGGGTTAGGTAATTCACCCCTCCACTTT	CASSLVSGLGNSPLHF
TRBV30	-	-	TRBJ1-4	TGTGCCTGGACCCCTCGGACAAAACCGGGTGAAAAACTGTTTTTT	CAWTPRTKPGEKLFF
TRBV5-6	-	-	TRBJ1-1	TGTGCCAGTGAAACGGGACTTGGGAACACTGAAGCTTTCTTT	CASETGLGNTEAFF
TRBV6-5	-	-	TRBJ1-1	TGTGCCAGCAGTTACCTATCGGCGGGGGACACTGAAGCTTTCTTT	CASSYLSAGDTEAFF
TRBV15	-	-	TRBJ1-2	TGTGCCACCAGCGGGGGCTCCCGAGATGGCTACACCTTC	CATSGGSRDGYTF
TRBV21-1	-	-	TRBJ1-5	TGTGCCAGCAGCACCACCCTATTGGGCTTGAATCAGCCCCAGCATTTT	CASSTTLLGLNQPQHF
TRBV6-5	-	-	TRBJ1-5	TGTGCCAGCAGCTCCGGGATTAACAATCAGCCCCAGCATTTT	CASSSGINNQPQHF
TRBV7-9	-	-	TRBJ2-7	TGTGCCAGCGGATCAGCGGGCCTCTACGAGCAGTACTTC	CASGSAGLYEQYF
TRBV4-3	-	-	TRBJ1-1	TGCGCCAGCAGCCAAGATACGGAGTATGGGAACACTGAAGCTTTCTTT	CASSQDTEYGNTEAFF
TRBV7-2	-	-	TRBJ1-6	TGTGCCAGCAGCTTCAGCGGGACGCCGTTCTCCCTCCACTTT	CASSFSGTPFSLHF
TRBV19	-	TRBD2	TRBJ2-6	TGTGCCAGTAGTTTTAGCGGGGGGGCGACGGGGGCCAACGTCCTGACTTTC	CASSFSGGATGANVLTF
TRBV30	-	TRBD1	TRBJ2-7	TGTGCCTGGGGAATAGTGGGACAGAGTTACGAGCAGTACTTC	CAWGIVGQSYEQYF
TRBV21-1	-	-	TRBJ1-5	TGTGCCAGCAGCAATCTAAGGACAGGGGCCCCGGGGCCCCAGCATTTT	CASSNLRTGAPGPQHF
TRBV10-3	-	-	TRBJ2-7	TGTGCCATCAGGTCCGGGAGTAAGAGCGCCTACGAGCAGTACTTC	CAIRSGSKSAYEQYF
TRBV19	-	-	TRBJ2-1	TGTGCCAGCACTCCGGGACACCACCTTGACAATGAGCAGTTCTTC	CASTPGHHLDNEQFF
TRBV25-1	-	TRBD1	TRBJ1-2	TGTGCCAGCAGTGAATTGGCCCTGACAGGGAACTATGGCTACACCTTC	CASSELALTGNYGYTF
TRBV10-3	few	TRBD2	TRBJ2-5	TGTGCCATCAGTGATCCGACTAGCGGGGTCGAAGAGACCCAGTACTTC	CAISDPTSGVEETQYF
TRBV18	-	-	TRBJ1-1	TGTGCCAGCTCACCAGGCTCCACTGAAGCTTTCTTT	CASSPGSTEAFF
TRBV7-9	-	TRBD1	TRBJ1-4	TGTGCCAGCAGGTCGACAGGGGGCGATCCTGAAAAACTGTTTTTT	CASRSTGGDPEKLFF
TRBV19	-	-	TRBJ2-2	TGTGCCAGTACGGCGGGGAGAAACACCGGGGAGCTGTTTTTT	CASTAGRNTGELFF
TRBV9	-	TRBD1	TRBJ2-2	TGTGCCAGCAGCTCAGTTGGGACAGTAAACACCGGGGAGCTGTTTTTT	CASSSVGTVNTGELFF
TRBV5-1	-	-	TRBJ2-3	TGCGCCAGCAGCCAGACAGATACGCAGTATTTT	CASSQTDTQYF
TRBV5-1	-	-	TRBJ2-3	TGCGCCAGCAGCTTGGGGGGCCTGGCGGCTAGCACAGATACGCAGTATTTT	CASSLGGLAASTDTQYF
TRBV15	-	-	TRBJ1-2	TGTGCCACCAGCGATGTAGACAAAAACTATGGCTACACCTTC	CATSDVDKNYGYTF
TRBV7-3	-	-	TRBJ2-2	TGTGCCAGCAGCTCACAGATCACCGGGGAGCTGTTTTTT	CASSSQITGELFF
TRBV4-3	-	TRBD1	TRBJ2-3	TGCGCCAGCAGCCCACTAGCTGGACAGGGGAGCACAGATACGCAGTATTTT	CASSPLAGQGSTDTQYF
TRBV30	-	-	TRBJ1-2	TGTGCCTGGACCGGGTCCCGAATAGGCTACACCTTC	CAWTGSRIGYTF
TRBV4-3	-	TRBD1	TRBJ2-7	TGCGCCAGCAGCCAGCACACCGGGACAGGGGCGTACGAGCAGTACTTC	CASSQHTGTGAYEQYF